Following are 7 T cell receptor beta chains from one sample sequenced in a study of identical twins. MiXCR, applied by TCRdb to the 5' RACE reads, yields one record per CDR3 protein. The data hold some 600,000 distinct CDR3 sequences, with about 7.1% observed a single time. The sample was also reused in another study, on yellow fever vaccine responses in identical twins.

Source material: PBMCs. Receptors were obtained from a woman aged 18-30 years in good health.

This clonotype was found many times. The CDR3 reads CSARDPTSETSTGFF. The CDR3 DNA is TGCAGTGCTAGAGATCCGACTAGCGAAACATCTACCGGGTTCTTC. The V gene is TRBV20-1, the J gene TRBJ2-1, with TRBD2 identical over 8 bases. The CDR3 runs 15 residues. CDR1 DFQATT and CDR2 SNEGSKA come from the germline V gene (reference sequence). Trimming took 0 bases from V and 15 from J; bases not matched to a gene: 16.

This clonotype was seen ten or more times. This sequence joins TRBV7-8 and TRBJ2-5; D gene uncertain. Germline V lookup: CDR1 SGHVS, CDR2 FQNEAQ. V dropped 1 base and J dropped 1 base, with 7 bases sitting between them. CDR3 size: 14 residues. The CDR3 nucleotides are TGTGCCAGCAGCTTAGAACCTAGCCAAGAGACCCAGTACTTC. As protein: CASSLEPSQETQYF.

A few counts support this clonotype. The chain uses TRBV28 and TRBJ2-1; D unclear. Between the trimmed V and J ends, which lost 5 bases and 6 bases, there was a span of 2 bases. Germline CDR1 and CDR2: MDHEN and SYDVKM. The length of the CDR3 is 10 residues. CDR3 in DNA: TGTGCCAGCAGTATCAATGAGCAGTTCTTC. The encoded protein is CASSINEQFF.

In its sample, this clonotype was seen a few times. The chain uses TRBV10-3 and TRBJ2-3, with D perhaps TRBD1 (6 bases). CDR3 length: 14 residues. CDR1 is ENHRY and CDR2 is SYGVKD in the germline V gene. Trimming cost V 8 bases and J 0 bases, with 12 bases left between them. The CDR3 bases are TGTGCCATCCGTAGACAGGCTAGCACAGATACGCAGTATTTT. This translates into CAIRRQASTDTQYF.

This clonotype was counted ten times or more. This sequence joins TRBV4-1 and TRBJ2-2, with D perhaps matching TRBD2 (5 bases). Trimming took off 0 bases at V and 4 bases at J, with 9 bases between the two ends. There are 15 residues in the CDR3. The germline CDR1 and CDR2 sequences are MGHRA and YSYEKL. This chain's CDR3 is CASSQEAAGTGELFF. CDR3 nucleotide sequence: TGCGCCAGCAGCCAAGAGGCGGCGGGCACCGGGGAGCTGTTTTTT.

This clonotype has just a few counts. The V call is TRBV4-1, the J call TRBJ2-2; 9 bases map to TRBD2. The CDR3 extends over 16 amino acids. The germline gives CDR1 MGHRA, CDR2 YSYEKL. With V trimmed by 0 bases and J by 4 bases, 3 bases remained unmatched. Written as DNA, the CDR3 is TGCGCCAGCAGCCAAGAGTGGCGGGGGGGCACCGGGGAGCTGTTTTTT. Translation: CASSQEWRGGTGELFF.

This clonotype showed up just a few times. The chain is built from TRBV9 and TRBJ2-2; 9 bases map to TRBD2. This CDR3 has 17 residues. Per germline, CDR1 SGDLS and CDR2 YYNGEE. V shed 3 bases and J 0 bases; nucleotides not matched to a gene: 6. CDR3 amino acids: CASSGRLAEANTGELFF. The CDR3 DNA sequence: TGTGCCAGCAGCGGACGACTAGCGGAGGCGAACACCGGGGAGCTGTTTTTT.